The 10 T cell receptor beta chains in this list originate from one sample, sequenced in a study of T-cell reconstitution after alpha-beta-depleted transplantation in children. Study results and limitations: Newly made T cells mostly supplied T-cell counts and diversity one year after transplant.

What these receptors recognize is not known. Unique molecular identifiers tagged the TCRbeta library. TCRdb recomputed calls from the PCR reads with MiXCR, one row per CDR3 protein. The table includes some 300,000 distinct CDR3 sequences, nearly 8% detected once. This sample comprised peripheral blood, obtained 360 days after TCRalphabeta/CD19-depleted stem cell transplant. The receptors originated from a female patient between 2 and 15 years old who had a stem cell transplant for Fanconi anemia, so the T cells may come from the graft donor.

Many counts were recorded for this clonotype. The chain is built from TRBV6-5 and TRBJ2-1; D is ambiguous. The CDR3 is 15 residues long. Germline assignment: CDR1 MNHEY and CDR2 SVGAGI. V lost 4 bases and J lost 6, with 16 bases in between. The CDR3 region is CASSSVLDTSNEQFF. The CDR3 DNA follows: TGTGCCAGCAGTTCTGTTCTAGATACCTCCAATGAGCAGTTCTTC.

Many counts were recorded for this clonotype. The chain joins TRBV20-1 to TRBJ2-2, with 10 nucleotides matching TRBD2. This CDR3 comprises 14 residues. Per germline, CDR1 DFQATT and CDR2 SNEGSKA (reference sequence). V was clipped by 4 bases and J by 4 bases; unmatched bases: 3. CDR3 amino acids: CSANPSGGTGELFF. The CDR3 DNA reads as TGCAGTGCTAATCCTAGCGGGGGCACCGGGGAGCTGTTTTTT.

This clonotype was found many times. The chain links TRBV11-2 to TRBJ1-5; D not certain. The germline V and J ends were trimmed by 2 bases and 5 bases, with 22 bases remaining between them. Germline values: CDR1 SGHAT, CDR2 FQNNGV. CDR3 length: 18 amino acids. CDR3 nucleotide sequence: TGTGCCAGCAGCTTACGATCGGGGTCTCAATTACTTTATCAGCCCCAGCATTTT. The encoded protein is CASSLRSGSQLLYQPQHF.

This clonotype appeared a single time. This may be a read error: a much more frequent sequence differs by one nucleotide. V is TRBV10-3 and J is TRBJ2-5; 10 nucleotides agree with TRBD2. The CDR3 has 17 residues. The V gene's germline CDR1 is ENHRY and CDR2 SYGVKD. The CDR3 DNA sequence: TGTGCCATCAGTGGCACCGGGACTAGCGAGTACCAAAAGACCCAGTACTTC. Its protein is CAISGTGTSEYQKTQYF.

The chain employs TRBV7-6 and TRBJ1-1; a weak D match, TRBD1 (5 bases). V dropped 5 bases and J dropped 6 bases, with 13 bases sitting between them. Germline V gene data show CDR1 as SGHVS and CDR2 as FNYEAQ. This CDR3 has 13 amino acids. The CDR3 region has the DNA TGTGCCAGCAGCCCGGGGGGGGAGCCTGAAGCTTTCTTT. It codes for CASSPGGEPEAFF.

A word on this clonotype: This may be a read error, as it is one base from a much larger clone. No conserved phenylalanine or tryptophan ends this CDR3, so it is likely a read error. The chain links TRBV27 to TRBJ1-1; TRBD1 is a possible D gene (6 bases). V was pared by 5 bases and J by 4 bases, with 11 bases between. Germline lookup yields CDR1 MNHEY and CDR2 SMNVEV (reference sequence). This CDR3 comprises 13 residues. In nucleotides, the CDR3 is TGTGCCAGCAGTCCACAGGGTGTCACTGAAGCTTTCTCT. This encodes CASSPQGVTEAFS.

This clonotype was detected ten times or more. This sequence joins TRBV28 and TRBJ2-7, with 8 positions matching TRBD1. The CDR3 is 15 residues long. Germline loops: CDR1 MDHEN, CDR2 SYDVKM. V dropped 6 bases and J dropped 3; count of bases not matched to a gene: 10. Written as DNA, the CDR3 is TGTGCCAGCAGAGCCAGGGACAGGATGATCTACGAGCAGTACTTC. Its protein is CASRARDRMIYEQYF. The full variable domain, its missing parts supplied by reference TRBV28 and TRBJ2-7, is DVKVTQSSRYLVKRTGEKVFLECVQDMDHENMFWYRQDPGLGLRLIYFSYDVKMKEKGDIPEGYSVSREKKERFSLILESASTNQTSMYLCASRARDRMIYEQYFGPGTRLTVT.

This clonotype was counted many times. This chain links TRBV11-2 with TRBJ2-2; no definite D call. Trimming cost V 1 base and J 1 base, with 7 bases left between them. Germline CDR1 SGHAT, CDR2 FQNNGV. This CDR3 spans 15 amino acids. This CDR3 is CASSLGRMNTGELFF. DNA of the CDR3: TGTGCCAGCAGCTTAGGCCGAATGAACACCGGGGAGCTGTTTTTT.

Many counts were recorded for this clonotype. The CDR3 DNA reads as TGCGCCAGCAGCCAAGATGGGCTAGGGACGGTTAATGAAAAACTGTTTTTT. It translates to CASSQDGLGTVNEKLFF. The chain uses TRBV4-3 and TRBJ1-4; D might be TRBD1 (5 bases). Trimming took off 0 bases at V and 4 bases at J, with 15 bases between the two ends. CDR3 size: 17 residues. The germline V gene has CDR1 LGHNA and CDR2 YSLEER.

This rearrangement joins TRBV5-6 to TRBJ2-2, with D perhaps matching TRBD2 (5 bases). This CDR3 region has 13 residues. Germline V gene lookup returns CDR1 SGHDT and CDR2 YYEEEE. Trimming stripped 9 bases from V and 5 bases from J, with 14 bases between. CDR3 sequence reads: CAMGPGVTGELFF. CDR3 nucleotide sequence: TGTGCCATGGGCCCCGGGGTTACCGGGGAGCTGTTTTTT.